This T cell receptor (beta chain) derives from a study of blood T cell repertoires in COVID-19. Study in general: COVID-19 samples, acute and convalescent, were from the United States, Italy and Spain. The cDNA or gDNA used as material had been derived from T cells, B-cell-depleted T cells, or PBMCs.

Under the authors' procedure: For nucleated cells, counts were estimated from reference gene primer amplification. The method was immunoSEQ multiplex PCR; TCRdb's version includes in-frame clones alone and lacks a portion of them. The V and J calls and clone size come from that table; D and trimming were worked out from the DNA. Here the sample spans more than 90,000 clones, 70% to 80% being singletons. The CDR3 is 12 residues long. The V gene lost 5 bases and the J gene lost 4 bases, with 8 bases spanning the gap. The clonotype was recovered from a man aged 65-85 years with acute or convalescent COVID-19. The gene calls are TRBV12-3 or TRBV12-4 and TRBJ1-1, with D possibly TRBD1 on 5 matching bases. The sequenced material came from peripheral blood. The CDR3 nucleotides read TGTGCCAGCAGTAGGGGCATCACTGAAGCTTTCTTT. It codes for CASSRGITEAFF.